This TCR beta chain was identified in a study of cytomegalovirus exposure and HLA in healthy donors. Regarding the study as a whole: Cytomegalovirus-associated TCR beta chains were listed, numbering over 150. First-cohort TCR clusters were later found to tend to co-occur in the roughly 130 validation repertoires. It was reported that the classifier diagnosed cytomegalovirus status with high specificity and sensitivity in both the original and validation cohorts. Despite most TCR sequences being rare, some public TCRs occurred in many donors.

This CDR3 is 15 amino acids long. Germline V gene data show CDR1 as LGHNA and CDR2 as YNFKEQ. V lost 4 bases and J lost 0; bases outside the gene matches: 3. Concerning this clone itself: The target antigen is unknown.

Produced via immunoSEQ multiplex PCR; TCRdb's table is partial and in-frame only. The sample carries some 90,000 clones, roughly 87% recorded once. The sequence derives from a man younger than 35 in good health and CMV-seropositive. The chain employs TRBV4-2 and TRBJ2-3; 8 bases are shared with TRBD1. The material sequenced was PBMCs. CDR3 sequence (DNA): TGTGCCAGCAGCCCCCGGACAGGGAGCACAGATACGCAGTATTTT. Translation gives CASSPRTGSTDTQYF.